A single T cell receptor (beta chain) is shown here with its context. The data were produced by immunoSEQ multiplex PCR, yet TCRdb's version contains in-frame clones alone and is incomplete. This repertoire shows 60,000 to 65,000 clones, approximately 81% found once; its top ten account for 3.2%. This sample was included in a study of PD-L1 blockade in urothelial cancer. The germline V gene has CDR1 MDHEN and CDR2 SYDVKM. Trimming took 5 bases from V and 0 from J; bases not matched to a gene: 8. The CDR3 sequence is 17 residues long. Indicated time point: pretreatment peripheral blood. The chain employs TRBV28 and TRBJ1-3; TRBD1 aligns across 9 bases. This receptor was identified in a man aged 65 to 79 with urothelial cancer. The material sequenced was PBMCs, taken around atezolizumab (anti-PD-L1) treatment. The CDR3 DNA reads as TGTGCCAGCAGTACCCCGACAGGGGGAGGCTCTGGAAACACCATATATTTT. Its translation is CASSTPTGGGSGNTIYF.